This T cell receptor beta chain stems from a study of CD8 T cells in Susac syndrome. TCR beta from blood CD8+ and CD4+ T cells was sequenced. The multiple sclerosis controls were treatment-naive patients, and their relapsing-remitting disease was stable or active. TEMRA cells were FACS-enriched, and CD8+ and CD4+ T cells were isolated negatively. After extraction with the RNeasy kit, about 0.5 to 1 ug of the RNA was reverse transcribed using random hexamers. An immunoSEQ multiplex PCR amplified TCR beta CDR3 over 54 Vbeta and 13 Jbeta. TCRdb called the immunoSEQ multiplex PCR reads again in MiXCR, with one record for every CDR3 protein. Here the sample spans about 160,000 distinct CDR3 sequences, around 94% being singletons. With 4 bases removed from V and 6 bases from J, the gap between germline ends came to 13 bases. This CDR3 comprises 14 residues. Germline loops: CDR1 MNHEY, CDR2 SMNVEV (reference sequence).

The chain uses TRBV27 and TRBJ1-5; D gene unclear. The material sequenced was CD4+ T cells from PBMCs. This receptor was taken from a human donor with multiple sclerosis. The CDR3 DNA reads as TGTGCCAGCAGTTCGAGACCCGGTTCTCAGCCCCAGCATTTT. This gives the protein CASSSRPGSQPQHF.